These 20 T cell receptor beta chains were all obtained from the same sample, sequenced in a study of T cell repertoires in cytomegalovirus infection. TCRdb re-called the reads through MiXCR, storing one row per CDR3 protein. The data contain approximately 310,000 distinct CDR3 sequences, 20% to 30% of them singletons. No antigen has been assigned to these receptors. The specimen was cultured PBMCs, collected from culture after CMV antigen stimulation. These receptors originate from a human donor in good health (CMV status not recorded). Some clones in this sample may be carry-over from other donors' samples.

In this sample, this clonotype turned up a few times. This sequence joins TRBV19 and TRBJ1-1, with D possibly being TRBD1 (6 bases). There are 14 residues in the CDR3. V lost 7 bases and J 0 bases, leaving 12 bases between the germline ends. CDR1 is LNHDA, CDR2 SQIVND, per germline (reference sequence). As DNA, the CDR3 is TGTGCCAGTAAAAGAGGACAGTTGAACACTGAAGCTTTCTTT. Protein: CASKRGQLNTEAFF.

The genes are TRBV5-6 and TRBJ1-5; weak D call: TRBD1 (5 bases). This CDR3 is built from 14 residues. V dropped 4 bases and J dropped 6 bases, with 14 bases sitting between them. From germline, CDR1 is SGHDT and CDR2 YYEEEE. CDR3 region: CASSASQGVQPQHF. For the CDR3, the DNA is TGTGCCAGCAGCGCCTCCCAGGGAGTTCAGCCCCAGCATTTT. The full variable domain, its missing parts supplied by reference TRBV5-6 and TRBJ1-5, is DAGVTQSPTHLIKTRGQQVTLRCSPKSGHDTVSWYQQALGQGPQFIFQYYEEEERQRGNFPDRFSGHQFPNYSSELNVNALLLGDSALYLCASSASQGVQPQHFGDGTRLSIL.

This clonotype was counted between two and nine times. The rearrangement uses TRBV7-2 and TRBJ1-2, with 9 bases identical to TRBD1. The CDR3 is 14 residues long. The V segment lost 5 bases and the J segment 10 bases; nucleotides outside the gene matches: 11. Germline CDR1 SGHTA, CDR2 FQGNSA. CDR3 region: CASSTDRGRRAYTF. Here the CDR3 DNA reads TGTGCCAGCAGCACGGACAGGGGCCGACGAGCCTACACCTTC.

The genes are TRBV7-9 and TRBJ2-1; 7 bases line up with TRBD1. The CDR3 extends over 18 amino acids. With 4 bases clipped from V and 7 bases from J, the junction kept 19 bases outside the gene matches. Germline V gene sequence: CDR1 SEHNR, CDR2 FQNEAQ (reference sequence). CDR3 sequence: CASSSTTGTVNLGNEQFF. As DNA, the CDR3 is TGTGCCAGCAGCTCGACAACCGGGACAGTGAATCTGGGGAATGAGCAGTTCTTC.

The rearrangement joins TRBV7-9 to TRBJ2-1; the D gene is possibly TRBD2 (5 bases). The CDR3 consists of 13 residues. Germline V gene sequence: CDR1 SEHNR, CDR2 FQNEAQ (reference sequence). Trimming took off 5 bases at V and 6 bases at J, with 11 bases between the two ends. CDR3 amino acids: CASSRGLVNEQFF. For the CDR3, the DNA is TGTGCCAGCAGCCGCGGACTGGTCAATGAGCAGTTCTTC.

The chain employs TRBV30 and TRBJ2-3; D may correspond to TRBD1 or TRBD2 (5 bases each). The CDR3 is 14 residues long. V lost 5 bases to trimming and J lost 2 bases, with 14 bases between them. Germline CDR1 reads GTSNPN; CDR2 reads SVGIG (reference sequence). This CDR3 reads CAWHPTGPTDTQYF. CDR3 nucleotides: TGTGCCTGGCACCCCACGGGACCCACAGATACGCAGTATTTT.

This clonotype came up a few times. The rearrangement joins TRBV12-5 to TRBJ2-7, with 11 bases aligning to TRBD2. The length of the CDR3 is 13 residues. The V gene's germline CDR1 is LGHNT and CDR2 FRNRAP. After removal of 7 bases from V and 3 bases from J, the junction contained 2 bases not matched to a gene. The CDR3 spells CASALAGGYEQYF. In DNA, the CDR3 is TGTGCTAGTGCCCTAGCGGGGGGCTACGAGCAGTACTTC.

This clonotype was counted between two and nine times. This chain uses TRBV6-2 or TRBV6-3 with TRBJ1-5; D is unclear. Germline V gene data show CDR1 as MNHEY and CDR2 as SVGEGT. This CDR3 is 15 amino acids long. Deletions cut 4 bases from V and 3 bases from J, with 13 bases between. DNA of the CDR3: TGTGCCAGCAGTTTTTCGGGGAGTTACAATCAGCCCCAGCATTTT. Protein product: CASSFSGSYNQPQHF.

This clonotype was recorded many times. The rearrangement uses TRBV7-2 and TRBJ2-3; the match to TRBD2 covers 7 bases. The CDR3 loop spans 15 amino acids. With 3 bases clipped from V and 3 bases from J, the junction kept 6 bases outside the gene matches. Germline V CDR1 and CDR2: SGHTA, FQGNSA. The CDR3 bases are TGTGCCAGCAGCTTCTATCTGGGGGGGACAGATACGCAGTATTTT. Translation gives CASSFYLGGTDTQYF.

This clonotype was counted only a few times. This rearrangement joins TRBV12-3 or TRBV12-4 to TRBJ2-1; perhaps TRBD2 as D (6 bases). The CDR3 is 14 residues long. Between the trimmed V and J ends, which lost 0 bases and 10 bases, there was a span of 13 bases. The CDR3 spells CASSLAGGGQEQFF. In DNA, the CDR3 is TGTGCCAGCAGTTTAGCGGGAGGTGGTCAGGAGCAGTTCTTC.

The J gene is TRBJ2-3, the V gene TRBV2, with D perhaps assigned TRBD1 or TRBD2 (5 bases each). The CDR3 contains 18 residues. Deletions cut 6 bases from V and 4 bases from J, with 26 bases between. CDR1 is SNHLY and CDR2 is FYNNEI in the germline V gene. The CDR3 region is CASRRGSDSVIRSDTQYF. The CDR3 coding sequence is TGTGCCAGCAGGAGGGGCTCAGACAGTGTCATCCGATCAGATACGCAGTATTTT. The full variable domain, completed using reference TRBV2 and TRBJ2-3, is EPEVTQTPSHQVTQMGQEVILRCVPISNHLYFYWYRQILGQKVEFLVSFYNNEISEKSEIFDDQFSVERPDGSNFTLKIRSTKLEDSAMYFCASRRGSDSVIRSDTQYFGPGTRLTVL.

The chain uses TRBV6-2 or TRBV6-3 and TRBJ1-1; D may be TRBD1 (5 bases). Trimming stripped 5 bases from V and 1 base from J, with 8 bases between. The CDR3 runs 13 residues. Germline CDR1 and CDR2: MNHEY and SVGEGT. This CDR3 reads CASSEQANTEAFF. CDR3 in DNA: TGTGCCAGCAGTGAACAGGCGAACACTGAAGCTTTCTTT.

This clonotype appeared many times. The chain uses TRBV4-2 and TRBJ2-2, with TRBD1 matching 9 bases. This CDR3 has 16 amino acids. V was pared by 4 bases and J by 1 base, with 4 bases of the junction left unmatched. Germline V gene lookup returns CDR1 LGHNA and CDR2 YNFKEQ. The CDR3 DNA sequence: TGTGCCAGCAGCCGTGACAGGGGGAAGAACACCGGGGAGCTGTTTTTT. Its translation is CASSRDRGKNTGELFF.

J is TRBJ2-7 and V is TRBV2, with D maybe TRBD2 (6 bases). The CDR3 covers 15 residues. Trimming pared 2 bases from V and 1 base from J, leaving 12 bases between. The germline V gene encodes CDR1 SNHLY and CDR2 FYNNEI. The CDR3: CASSETRLVSYEQYF. The CDR3 nucleotides are TGTGCCAGCAGTGAAACGAGACTAGTTTCCTACGAGCAGTACTTC. Filled out from reference TRBV2 and TRBJ2-7, the complete variable domain reads EPEVTQTPSHQVTQMGQEVILRCVPISNHLYFYWYRQILGQKVEFLVSFYNNEISEKSEIFDDQFSVERPDGSNFTLKIRSTKLEDSAMYFCASSETRLVSYEQYFGPGTRLTVT.

This chain connects TRBV20-1 to TRBJ2-1, with TRBD2 matching over 10 bases. The CDR3 has 16 residues. Trimming removed 3 bases from V and 0 bases from J; junction bases left unmatched: 5. Per the germline V gene, CDR1 is DFQATT and CDR2 is SNEGSKA (reference sequence). CDR3 coding DNA: TGCAGTGCTAGCACAGCTAGCGGGAGCTCCTACAATGAGCAGTTCTTC. Amino acids: CSASTASGSSYNEQFF.

This clonotype was seen at least ten times. The chain links TRBV19 to TRBJ2-3, with TRBD2 matching 7 bases. The junction had 16 bases not matched to a gene; V was cut back by 5 bases and J by 5 bases. In germline, CDR1 is LNHDA, CDR2 SQIVND (reference sequence). This CDR3 contains 17 residues. CDR3 sequence reads: CASSPHGRRENVDTQYF. CDR3 nucleotide sequence: TGTGCCAGTAGTCCCCATGGGAGGCGGGAGAACGTAGATACGCAGTATTTT.

The V and J genes are TRBV30 and TRBJ1-6; D unclear. Trimming left V 1 base short and J 6 bases short, with 19 bases between. Per germline, CDR1 GTSNPN and CDR2 SVGIG (reference sequence). This CDR3 has 17 amino acids. The DNA of the CDR3 is TGTGCCTGGAGTGCACGGGGAAGTTTTGGTATTAATTCACCCCTCCACTTT. Amino acids: CAWSARGSFGINSPLHF. Full variable domain (missing parts from reference TRBV30 and TRBJ1-6): SQTIHQWPATLVQPVGSPLSLECTVEGTSNPNLYWYRQAAGRGLQLLFYSVGIGQISSEVPQNLSASRPQDRQFILSSKKLLLSDSGFYLCAWSARGSFGINSPLHFGNGTRLTVT.

This rearrangement joins TRBV12-3 or TRBV12-4 to TRBJ1-5; TRBD1 might be the D (5 bases). Trimming removed 6 bases from V and 5 bases from J, with 11 bases in between. The CDR3 totals 13 residues. The DNA for the CDR3 is TGTGCCAGCAGGGGTTCGGGGGATCAGCCCCAGCATTTT. This sequence encodes CASRGSGDQPQHF.

This clonotype has at least ten counts. This chain links TRBV7-2 with TRBJ1-4; D is perhaps TRBD1 (5 bases). The CDR3 contains 16 residues. Trimming removed 0 bases from V and 0 bases from J, with 8 bases in between. Germline assignment: CDR1 SGHTA and CDR2 FQGNSA. DNA for the CDR3: TGTGCCAGCAGCTTAGCGGGACGGACAACTAATGAAAAACTGTTTTTT. It codes for CASSLAGRTTNEKLFF.

The chain carries TRBV7-9 and TRBJ2-7; 13 bases agree with TRBD2. Germline assignment: CDR1 SEHNR and CDR2 FQNEAQ (reference sequence). CDR3 size: 17 residues. The V gene end was trimmed by 6 bases and the J gene end by 4 bases; junction bases not matched to a gene: 12. In nucleotides, the CDR3 is TGTGCCAGCAGACAAACTAGCGGGAGGGCCTCGTCTTACGAGCAGTACTTC. This gives the protein CASRQTSGRASSYEQYF.